This note documents a single T cell receptor (beta chain) sequence. Original analysis: Counts of nucleated cells, estimated from reference gene primer amplification, were obtained. The assay was immunoSEQ multiplex PCR, and TCRdb's table has in-frame clones only and misses some. From that table come the V and J calls and clone size; the DNA was used to work out D and trimming. The sample yields about 280,000 clones, nearly 90% seen once. V shed 5 bases and J shed 3 bases, with 5 bases lying between them. The V gene's germline CDR1 is MNHEY and CDR2 SVGAGI. CDR3 length: 11 residues. This entry is derived from a study of blood T cell repertoires in COVID-19. Study at large: The United States, Italy and Spain provided the acute and convalescent COVID-19 samples. The analysed material was cDNA or gDNA that came from T cells, B-cell-depleted T cells, or PBMCs.

The receptor was isolated from a man between 18 and 35 years old with active or convalescent COVID-19. The V call is TRBV6-5, the J call TRBJ2-7; D not resolved. The specimen sequenced was peripheral blood. CDR3 sequence (DNA): TGTGCCAGCAGTACCTACTACGAGCAGTACTTC. Protein sequence: CASSTYYEQYF.